Here is one TCR beta chain with its context. The target antigen is unknown. The data are from a study of T cell responses to AZD1222 COVID-19 vaccine. Study information: The analysis combined second doses at about 4 or about 12 weeks. Study-wide results and limits: Donors were chiefly white British, with a greater number of females, and clonal diversity was perhaps underestimated. Mapped onto spike, vaccine-associated CD4 TCRs spanned it and were dominant at 160-218 and 743-854. Seropositive AZD1222 recipients at baseline numbered only five to seven.

Sequencing was performed with immunoSEQ multiplex PCR; in TCRdb, only in-frame clones are kept and a portion is missing. The sample consists of more than 100,000 clones, over 90% of them appearing once. In germline, CDR1 is MNHNY, CDR2 SVGAGI (reference sequence). With V trimmed by 6 bases and J by 2 bases, 9 bases remained unmatched. This CDR3 is 15 amino acids long. The sample here was peripheral blood, taken on day 0 of AZD1222 vaccination. This clonotype originated in an adult in good health. This rearrangement joins TRBV6-6 to TRBJ2-7, with TRBD1 identical over 8 bases. The CDR3 DNA sequence: TGTGCCAGCAGCCTAATGCTACAGGGGGCCTACGAGCAGTACTTC. Translating gives CASSLMLQGAYEQYF.